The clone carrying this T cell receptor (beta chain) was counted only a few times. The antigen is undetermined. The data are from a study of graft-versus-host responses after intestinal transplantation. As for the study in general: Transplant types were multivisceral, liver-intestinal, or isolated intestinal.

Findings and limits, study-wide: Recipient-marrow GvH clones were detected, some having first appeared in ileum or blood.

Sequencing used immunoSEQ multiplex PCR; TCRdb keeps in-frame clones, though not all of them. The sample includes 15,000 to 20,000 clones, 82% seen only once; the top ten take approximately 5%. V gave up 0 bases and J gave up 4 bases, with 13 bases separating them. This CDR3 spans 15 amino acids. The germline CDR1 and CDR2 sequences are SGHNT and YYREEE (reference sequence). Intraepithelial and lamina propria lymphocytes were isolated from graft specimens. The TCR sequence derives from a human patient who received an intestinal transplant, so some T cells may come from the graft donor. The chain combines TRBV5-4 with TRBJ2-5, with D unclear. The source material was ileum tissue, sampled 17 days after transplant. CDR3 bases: TGTGCCAGCAGCTTGGCCGACGGACGGCGAGAGACCCAGTACTTC. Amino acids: CASSLADGRRETQYF.